These T cell receptor beta chains were read from a single sample in a study of PD-1 blockade in classical Hodgkin lymphoma. Generated by immunoSEQ multiplex PCR, the TCRdb table keeps only in-frame clones and is missing some. The sample has about 22,000 clones, around 81% seen once. Sample: peripheral blood mononuclear cells (PBMCs), taken before the second cycle of nivolumab. These receptors originate from a human donor with classical Hodgkin lymphoma. Both conserved end residues are part of each CDR3. D genes are given only for firm matches. The listing skips clone size in some rows; elsewhere it reads once, few, many or a size class.

clone_size j_call v_call d_call cdr3_nt cdr3_aa
few TRBJ2-7 TRBV7-9 TRBD1 TGTGCCAGCAGCTTGGGACCGACAGGGAACTACGAGCAGTACTTC CASSLGPTGNYEQYF
. TRBJ2-1 TRBV19 TRBD1 TGTGCCAGTAGTACCGAGACAGGGGGCTCCTACAATGAGCAGTTCTTC CASSTETGGSYNEQFF
. TRBJ1-1 TRBV5-1 TRBD1 TGCGCCAGCAGCCTGGGACAGGGCTCCACTGAAGCTTTCTTT CASSLGQGSTEAFF
. TRBJ2-7 TRBV10-3 . TGTGCCATCAGTGAGTCAGGCCCCAGCGAGCAGTACTTC CAISESGPSEQYF
. TRBJ2-2 TRBV19 . TGTGCCAGTAGCAGGACAGTGAACACCGGGGAGCTGTTTTTT CASSRTVNTGELFF
. TRBJ2-1 TRBV27 TRBD1 TGTGCCAGCAGTCCAGGGGGCAATGAGCAGTTCTTC CASSPGGNEQFF
. TRBJ2-1 TRBV19 . TGTGCCAGTCGGACCGGCTACAATGAGCAGTTCTTC CASRTGYNEQFF
. TRBJ2-6 TRBV28 TRBD1 TGTGCCAGCAACGACGGACTTGGGACAGCCGCTGGGGCCAACGTCCTGACTTTC CASNDGLGTAAGANVLTF
. TRBJ2-1 TRBV5-1 . TGCGCCAGCAGCTTGGTAAAAAACTACTTCGGGAATGAGCAGTTCTTC CASSLVKNYFGNEQFF
. TRBJ2-5 TRBV7-8 . TGTGCCAGCAGTCAGTTATTGGGAGAAGAGACCCAGTACTTC CASSQLLGEETQYF
. TRBJ2-3 TRBV29-1 . TGCAGCGTCCCTATAGGTCTAGTAGAAGATACGCAGTATTTT CSVPIGLVEDTQYF
. TRBJ2-7 TRBV5-4 . TGTGCCAGCAGCCCAAACATAGCGCGAAGCTACGAGCAGTACTTC CASSPNIARSYEQYF
. TRBJ2-5 TRBV29-1 TRBD1 TGCAGCGTGAAGGACAGGGCCTCCAAGTACTTC CSVKDRASKYF
once TRBJ2-4 TRBV4-2 TRBD2 TGTGCCAGCAGCCCAGCCGATGGTAGCGGGATCCTAGCCAAAAACATTCAGTACTTC CASSPADGSGILAKNIQYF
few TRBJ2-7 TRBV5-4 TRBD2 TGTGCCAGCAGCTTCGGGTTAGCGGGAGGGCAGGACGAGCAGTACTTC CASSFGLAGGQDEQYF
once TRBJ2-7 TRBV6-5 . TGTGCCAGCAGTTACTCGCGGTCGCTCGAGCAGTACTTC CASSYSRSLEQYF
. TRBJ2-7 TRBV4-1 . TGCGCCAGCAGCCTAGCAGTTGGGGGAAAGGCTTACGAGCAGTACTTC CASSLAVGGKAYEQYF
. TRBJ1-2 TRBV29-1 TRBD1 TGCAGCGCGGACAGGGCCTATGGCTACACCTTC CSADRAYGYTF
. TRBJ1-5 TRBV28 TRBD1 TGTGCCAGCAGTATCGGGACAGGGGTTCATCAGCCCCAGCATTTT CASSIGTGVHQPQHF
. TRBJ2-4 TRBV7-9 TRBD1 TGTGCCAGCAGCTCCGGACAGGGCGACATTCAGTACTTC CASSSGQGDIQYF
. TRBJ2-1 TRBV4-3 . TGCGCCAGCAGCCAAACGACCTTTTACAATGAGCAGTTCTTC CASSQTTFYNEQFF
. TRBJ2-5 TRBV27 . TGTGCCAGCAGTCACCCGGGTGGGACCCAGTACTTC CASSHPGGTQYF
. TRBJ2-7 TRBV25-1 . TGTGCCAGCAGTGGGCCCGGACAGAAGTACTTC CASSGPGQKYF
once TRBJ2-5 TRBV5-4 TRBD1 TGTGCCAGCAGCTCCCGGGACAGGTACCAAGAGACCCAGTACTTC CASSSRDRYQETQYF
. TRBJ2-1 TRBV5-4 . TGTGCCAGCAGCTTGGGGGTCAGTGGGAGTGCTGCCTACAATGAGCAGTTCTTC CASSLGVSGSAAYNEQFF
. TRBJ2-5 TRBV7-9 TRBD1 TGTGCCAGCAGCCCACATCAAGGGACAGGACAAGAGACCCAGTACTTC CASSPHQGTGQETQYF
large TRBJ1-5 TRBV28 . TGTGCCAGCATCAGGGGCAATCAGCCCCAGCATTTT CASIRGNQPQHF
. TRBJ1-1 TRBV18 TRBD1 TGTGCCAGCTCACCACAGGCAGGGGGGACTATGAACACTGAAGCTTTCTTT CASSPQAGGTMNTEAFF